A single sample gave rise to the 26 T cell receptor beta chains below, sequenced in a study of blood T cell repertoires in COVID-19. Profiled with immunoSEQ multiplex PCR; TCRdb holds only in-frame clones, not every one. Of 200,000 to 250,000 clones in the sample, 82% were seen once. The sequenced material came from peripheral blood. These receptors came from a woman aged 80 or over with acute or convalescent COVID-19.

This sequence joins TRBV9 and TRBJ2-6, with TRBD2 matching 11 bases. Germline V lookup: CDR1 SGDLS, CDR2 YYNGEE. The CDR3 spans 20 residues. Trimming at V came to 0 bases and at J to 0 bases, leaving 8 bases not matched to a gene. CDR3 protein: CASSVAPASGGYSGANVLTF. The CDR3 DNA is TGTGCCAGCAGCGTAGCTCCGGCTAGCGGGGGGTACTCTGGGGCCAACGTCCTGACTTTC. The full variable domain, completed using reference TRBV9 and TRBJ2-6, is DSGVTQTPKHLITATGQRVTLRCSPRSGDLSVYWYQQSLDQGLQFLIQYYNGEERAKGNILERFSAQQFPDLHSELNLSSLELGDSALYFCASSVAPASGGYSGANVLTFGAGSRLTVL.

The gene calls are TRBV28 and TRBJ2-7; possibly TRBD2 for D (6 bases). Trimming removed 7 bases from V and 2 bases from J, with 12 bases in between. The germline V gene has CDR1 MDHEN and CDR2 SYDVKM. The CDR3 has 13 residues. The CDR3 nucleotides are TGTGCCAGCAAAACGGGGGTAGCCTACGAGCAGTACTTC. It codes for CASKTGVAYEQYF.

The CDR3 loop reads CASSTGTVYNEQFF. The CDR3 DNA reads TGTGCCAGCAGTACCGGGACAGTCTACAATGAGCAGTTCTTC. The V and J genes are TRBV6-5 and TRBJ2-1; 7 positions match TRBD1. The CDR3 length is 14 residues. V lost 5 bases and J lost 3; bases outside the gene matches: 4. The germline V gene has CDR1 MNHEY and CDR2 SVGAGI.

The genes are TRBV6-5 and TRBJ1-2, with 7 bases that match TRBD1. The germline V gene encodes CDR1 MNHEY and CDR2 SVGAGI. The CDR3 has 14 amino acids. V lost 4 bases, J lost 1 base, and 3 bases stayed unmatched. The CDR3 reads CASSFDRVNYGYTF. As DNA, the CDR3 is TGTGCCAGCAGTTTCGACAGGGTTAACTATGGCTACACCTTC.

The CDR3 DNA follows: TGTGCCAGCAGCGTAGCTTGGGGGACTAGCAGGGGTCCGCAGTATTTT. Translated, it gives CASSVAWGTSRGPQYF. The gene calls are TRBV9 and TRBJ2-3; 9 bases match TRBD2. Per the germline V gene, CDR1 is SGDLS and CDR2 is YYNGEE. The CDR3 loop spans 16 amino acids. V lost 0 bases and J lost 10; bases outside the gene matches: 12.

This clone occurred a few times. The genes are TRBV6-2 or TRBV6-3 and TRBJ2-5, with D possibly TRBD2 on 6 matching bases. There are 15 residues in the CDR3. V was cut by 2 bases and J by 5 bases, with 15 bases left in between. From germline, CDR1 is MNHEY and CDR2 SVGEGT. The CDR3 region is CASSYGFSGGETQYF. The DNA of the CDR3 is TGTGCCAGCAGTTACGGGTTTAGCGGTGGGGAGACCCAGTACTTC.

The chain carries TRBV24-1 and TRBJ2-5; 8 bases are a match to TRBD1. J lost 2 bases, V lost 5 bases, and 6 bases had no gene match. The germline V gene encodes CDR1 KGHDR and CDR2 SFDVKD. The CDR3 runs to 15 residues. The CDR3 is CATSGAGQGQETQYF. The CDR3 DNA reads as TGTGCCACCAGTGGCGCCGGACAGGGACAAGAGACCCAGTACTTC.

The table lists this clone with a count of one. The rearrangement links TRBV6-5 to TRBJ2-3; TRBD2 matches 8 bases. Germline loops: CDR1 MNHEY, CDR2 SVGAGI. The CDR3 is 13 residues long. The J segment lost 5 bases and the V segment lost 7 bases, leaving 5 bases of the junction unmatched. In nucleotides, the CDR3 is TGTGCCAGCAAGAGACTAGCGAGAGATACGCAGTATTTT. Translating gives CASKRLARDTQYF.

V gene TRBV7-9 combines with J gene TRBJ1-1; TRBD1 aligns across 7 bases. Germline V CDR1 and CDR2: SEHNR, FQNEAQ (reference sequence). Unmatched junction bases numbered 11, after V lost 6 bases and J lost 1 base. The CDR3 is 16 residues long. The CDR3 nucleotides read TGTGCCAGCAGACGGGACAGTGGACCCGGGAACACTGAAGCTTTCTTT. Its translation is CASRRDSGPGNTEAFF.

This chain connects TRBV11-3 to TRBJ2-5, with D tentatively TRBD1 (6 bases). Trimming pared 5 bases from V and 2 bases from J, leaving 12 bases between. The germline CDR1 and CDR2 sequences are SGHNT and YENEEA. This CDR3 has 14 residues. The CDR3 bases are TGTGCCAGCAGCGAAGGGGGTCGGCAAGAGACCCAGTACTTC. This gives the protein CASSEGGRQETQYF.

V gene TRBV9 combines with J gene TRBJ2-1; 16 nucleotides agree with TRBD2. CDR1 and CDR2 (germline): SGDLS, YYNGEE. The CDR3 is 20 amino acids. V was clipped by 0 bases and J by 0 bases; unmatched bases: 6. CDR3 coding DNA: TGTGCCAGCAGCGTAGCGGGGACTAGCGGGGGGGTCGGCTCCTACAATGAGCAGTTCTTC. It encodes CASSVAGTSGGVGSYNEQFF.

The rearrangement links TRBV7-8 to TRBJ1-6, with D perhaps matching TRBD1 (6 bases). From germline, CDR1 is SGHVS and CDR2 FQNEAQ. The CDR3 extends over 16 amino acids. The V gene lost 5 bases and the J gene lost 1 base, with 12 bases spanning the gap. The CDR3 sequence: CASSNTGTSYNSPLHF. The CDR3 nucleotides are TGTGCCAGCAGCAACACCGGGACATCCTATAATTCACCCCTCCACTTT.

This chain joins TRBV7-9 and TRBJ2-2, with D possibly being TRBD2 (5 bases). CDR3 length: 15 amino acids. V lost 5 bases and J lost 0, with 10 bases in between. CDR1 SEHNR and CDR2 FQNEAQ come from the germline V gene (reference sequence). CDR3 nucleotides: TGTGCCAGCAGCCCGTTCGGGGCGAACACCGGGGAGCTGTTTTTT. It codes for CASSPFGANTGELFF.

The V call is TRBV3-1 (or the pseudogene TRBV3-2), the J call TRBJ1-4; D gene ambiguous. Germline CDR1 is LGHDT and CDR2 is YNNKEL (reference sequence). V was clipped by 3 bases and J by 0 bases, with 14 bases between them. CDR3 length equals 17 residues. This CDR3 is CASSHPGRAATNEKLFF. The CDR3 DNA reads as TGTGCCAGCAGCCACCCGGGGAGGGCTGCAACTAATGAAAAACTGTTTTTT.

The chain combines TRBV15 with TRBJ2-3; 7 nucleotides line up with TRBD2. CDR3 length: 17 residues. The germline V gene has CDR1 LNHNV and CDR2 YYDKDF (reference sequence). Trimming took 2 bases from V and 1 from J; bases not matched to a gene: 9. The DNA for the CDR3 is TGTGCCACCAGCAGACCTAGCGGCGGGACTCGCACAGATACGCAGTATTTT. It specifies CATSRPSGGTRTDTQYF.

The genes are TRBV5-6 and TRBJ1-2, with D perhaps TRBD1 (6 bases). Germline CDR1 and CDR2: SGHDT and YYEEEE. Between the trimmed V and J ends, which lost 3 bases and 8 bases, there was a span of 20 bases. The CDR3 contains 15 residues. As DNA, the CDR3 is TGTGCCAGCAGCTCGGGTGTGTGGGGGCGAGGGGGCTACACCTTC. This encodes CASSSGVWGRGGYTF.

This sequence joins TRBV19 and TRBJ2-3, with 10 bases that match TRBD2. V lost 3 bases to trimming and J lost 6 bases; unmatched junction nucleotides: 15. CDR1 is LNHDA and CDR2 is SQIVND in the germline V gene (reference sequence). This CDR3 is built from 18 residues. CDR3: CASSMARASGGARDTQYF. The CDR3 DNA is TGTGCCAGTAGTATGGCCCGGGCTAGCGGGGGAGCGCGGGATACGCAGTATTTT.

The rearrangement joins TRBV4-1 to TRBJ2-7, with 7 bases identical to TRBD1. Germline trimming cut 4 bases from V and 3 bases from J; bases unmatched to any gene: 12. The CDR3 covers 16 residues. Germline V gene lookup returns CDR1 MGHRA and CDR2 YSYEKL. The CDR3 sequence is CASSLYWGTEGYEQYF. CDR3 DNA sequence: TGCGCCAGCAGCCTTTATTGGGGGACAGAAGGCTACGAGCAGTACTTC.

The table lists this clone with a few counts. CDR3 DNA sequence: TGTGCCAGCAGCGCAGGACAGGGGTTCGGGGAGCTGTTTTTT. Translation: CASSAGQGFGELFF. V and J are TRBV9 and TRBJ2-2, with TRBD1 identical over 9 bases. In germline, CDR1 is SGDLS, CDR2 YYNGEE. J gave up 7 bases and V 3 bases, and 4 bases lay outside the gene matches. The CDR3 length is 14 residues.

V is TRBV10-3 and J is TRBJ1-4; D possibly corresponds to TRBD1 (5 bases). CDR1 and CDR2 from the germline V gene are ENHRY and SYGVKD. The V and J ends lost 3 bases and 5 bases respectively, with 13 bases between them. The CDR3 extends over 15 amino acids. For the CDR3, the DNA is TGTGCCATCAGTGACTCGGGGGTTGGGAATGAAAAACTGTTTTTT. It codes for CAISDSGVGNEKLFF.

CDR3: CASSRGIAISGNTIYF. CDR3 nucleotide sequence: TGTGCCAGCAGCCGAGGAATCGCAATCTCTGGAAACACCATATATTTT. The rearrangement joins TRBV3-1 (or the pseudogene TRBV3-2) to TRBJ1-3; D gene unclear. This CDR3 is 16 amino acids long. The V end lost 4 bases, the J end lost 0 bases, and 13 bases lay between the germline ends. Germline CDR1 and CDR2: LGHDT and YNNKEL (reference sequence).

This rearrangement joins TRBV11-2 to TRBJ1-5; D not certain. V lost 1 base to trimming and J lost 1 base, with 11 bases between them. The CDR3 extends over 16 amino acids. Germline V gene data show CDR1 as SGHAT and CDR2 as FQNNGV. Here the CDR3 reads CASSLGQTSSNQPQHF. The CDR3 DNA reads TGTGCCAGCAGCTTAGGGCAAACCTCGAGCAATCAGCCCCAGCATTTT.

The chain has TRBV4-1 and TRBJ2-2; D ambiguous. Trimming left V 0 bases short and J 3 bases short, with 11 bases between. Germline V CDR1 and CDR2: MGHRA, YSYEKL. The CDR3 is made up of 16 amino acids. CDR3 DNA: TGCGCCAGCAGCCAAGATGGCGGCTTATACACCGGGGAGCTGTTTTTT. Amino acid sequence: CASSQDGGLYTGELFF.

The chain links TRBV3-1 (or the pseudogene TRBV3-2) to TRBJ2-7; 9 positions agree with TRBD2. The germline V gene encodes CDR1 LGHDT and CDR2 YNNKEL (reference sequence). CDR3 length equals 15 residues. After removal of 2 bases from V and 3 bases from J, the junction contained 5 bases not matched to a gene. The CDR3 nucleotides are TGTGCCAGCAGCCAACTAGCGGGGCTCAACTACGAGCAGTACTTC. Its translation is CASSQLAGLNYEQYF.

CDR3 amino acids: CASSFGRASNQPQHF. CDR3 DNA sequence: TGTGCCAGCAGTTTTGGGAGGGCCAGCAATCAGCCCCAGCATTTT. The chain is built from TRBV27 and TRBJ1-5; D not resolved. The V end was cut by 3 bases, the J end by 1 base, with 10 bases between. Germline CDR1 is MNHEY and CDR2 is SMNVEV (reference sequence). This CDR3 is 15 amino acids long.

The V call is TRBV20-1, the J call TRBJ1-5; D ambiguous. CDR1 is DFQATT and CDR2 is SNEGSKA in the germline V gene (reference sequence). V was cut by 3 bases and J by 3 bases, with 15 bases left in between. The CDR3 has 15 residues. The CDR3 DNA reads as TGCAGTGCTAGTGACGGGAGTGGGAACAATCAGCCCCAGCATTTT. Its protein product is CSASDGSGNNQPQHF.